A single T cell receptor beta chain is shown here with its context. The target antigen is unknown. The junction departs from germline at one end; a sequencing error may be responsible. cDNA specific to TCR beta was made from approximately 0.55 ug of total RNA, with a constant-region primer employed for priming. Researchers made the TCR beta libraries by running three nested multiplex PCR rounds with slightly modified ARM-PCR. PCR rounds one and two used TRBV1-TRBV30 forward primers with a C-beta reverse primer for approximately 10 cycles each. One entry per CDR3 protein results from TCRdb running MiXCR on the multiplex PCR reads. The sample records about 100,000 distinct CDR3 sequences, around two thirds being singletons. The study co-extracted DNA and RNA from around 20-30 mg of unsorted bulk tissue. Patients had chronic HBV infection and were treatment-naive. Sampling of each tumor involved five separate regions.

These data come from a study of tumor-infiltrating lymphocytes in primary liver carcinoma. Study context: All patients, whether men or women, fell within 30 to 69 years of age. General observations from the study: Tumor top-250-clone fractions significantly exceeded those of blood (p = 0.039).

CDR1 and CDR2 from the germline V gene are MGHRA and YSYEKL. This CDR3 is built from 17 residues. The sequence was obtained from a woman aged 55-70 years with primary liver carcinoma and hepatitis B virus infection. The chain recombines TRBV4-1 with TRBJ2-6, with D maybe TRBD2 (6 bases). Material: liver tumor tissue from sampling region 2. Noted subset: tumor region T2, inferior pole. The CDR3 nucleotides read TGCGTCAGCAGCCAAGATCGTAGAGGGACTGGAGCCAAGGTCCTGACTTTC. Amino acids: CVSSQDRRGTGAKVLTF.